The 2 T cell receptor beta chains below come from one sample, sequenced in a study of human T cells and chemical hapten exposure. Stated time point: patch test 1, 2 weeks after DPC sensitization. Treatment described: therapeutic diphenylcyclopropenone sensitization with weekly scalp DPC. TCRdb re-derived calls from the RACE reads in MiXCR, one entry per CDR3 protein. Here the sample spans 45,000 to 70,000 distinct CDR3 sequences, about 9.3% being singletons. The sequencing here drew on whole blood, taken in connection with sensitization to the hapten diphenylcyclopropenone (DPC). Receptor source: a woman in her 40s with alopecia areata. Some clones in this sample may be carry-over from other donors' samples.

The sample holds many counts of this clonotype. The V gene is TRBV2, the J gene TRBJ1-2; 11 nucleotides agree with TRBD1. The CDR3 has 15 residues. Looked up from germline, CDR1 is SNHLY and CDR2 is FYNNEI. J lost 5 bases, V lost 7 bases, and 9 bases had no gene match. DNA for the CDR3: TGTGCCAGCAAGGCCGGGACAGGGGGGCCGTATGGCTACACCTTC. As protein: CASKAGTGGPYGYTF.

Many counts were recorded for this clonotype. V is TRBV20-1 and J is TRBJ1-2, with TRBD1 matching 8 bases. V trimming: 3 bases; J trimming: 5 bases; junction bases outside the gene matches: 11. The germline V gene encodes CDR1 DFQATT and CDR2 SNEGSKA (reference sequence). The CDR3 spans 15 residues. CDR3 in DNA: TGCAGTGCTAGTCCCTCAGGGGGCGAATCTTATGGCTACACCTTC. Translated: CSASPSGGESYGYTF.